A single sample gave rise to the 4 T cell receptor gamma chains below, sequenced in a study of γδ T cells in repeated Plasmodium falciparum infection. TCRdb called clones from the multiplex PCR reads again using CATT. Of approximately 5,200 gamma-chain clones in the sample, 3% to 3.5% were seen once. Bulk repertoires came from Vgamma9/Vdelta2+ or Vdelta2-negative gammadelta T cells flow-sorted from PBMC. What was sequenced was gamma-delta T cells from blood. The origin of the receptors is a pool of human donors (malaria-infected and uninfected, not separated).

This clone was seen only a few times. A far larger clone is a single base away, which makes a read error likely. In the same sample, other DNA sequences code for this CDR3. This chain connects TRGV4 to TRGJP1. This CDR3 is 17 amino acids long. Germline V gene sequence: CDR1 EGSTGY, CDR2 YDSYTSSV. V was clipped by 4 bases and J by 0 bases; unmatched bases: 11. This CDR3 reads CATWDGRPYTTGWFKIF. The CDR3 region has the DNA TGTGCCACCTGGGACGGGCGGCCATATACCACTGGTTGGTTCAAGATATTT.

This clone was seen more than once but under ten times. A far larger clone is one nucleotide away, so this likely arose from a read error. Additional DNA sequences in this sample encode the identical CDR3. The V segment is TRGV9, and no J call was made. The CDR3 spans 10 residues. CDR1 is GITISATS, CDR2 ISYDGTV, per germline (reference sequence). CDR3 amino acids: CALWTVKKLF. The CDR3 DNA follows: TGTGCCTTGTGGACAGTTAAGAAACTCTTC.

In its sample, this clone is medium-sized. This chain connects TRGV9 to TRGJP. This CDR3 region has 18 residues. The V gene end was trimmed by 1 base and the J gene end by 5 bases; junction bases not matched to a gene: 8. Germline CDR1 is GITISATS and CDR2 is ISYDGTV (reference sequence). The CDR3 DNA sequence: TGTGCCTTGTGGGAGGTCTGGATTAAAGAGTTGGGCAAAAAAATCAAGGTATTT. This gives the protein CALWEVWIKELGKKIKVF.

With respect to this clone: A far more abundant clone sits one base away, making this likely a read error. Other DNA sequences within the sample encode an identical CDR3. The V gene is TRGV9, but the J gene lacks a call. CDR1 and CDR2 from the germline V gene are GITISATS and ISYDGTV (reference sequence). The CDR3 is 9 residues long. For the CDR3, the DNA is TGTGCCTTGTGGGATAAGAAGCTCTTT. Its translation is CALWDKKLF.